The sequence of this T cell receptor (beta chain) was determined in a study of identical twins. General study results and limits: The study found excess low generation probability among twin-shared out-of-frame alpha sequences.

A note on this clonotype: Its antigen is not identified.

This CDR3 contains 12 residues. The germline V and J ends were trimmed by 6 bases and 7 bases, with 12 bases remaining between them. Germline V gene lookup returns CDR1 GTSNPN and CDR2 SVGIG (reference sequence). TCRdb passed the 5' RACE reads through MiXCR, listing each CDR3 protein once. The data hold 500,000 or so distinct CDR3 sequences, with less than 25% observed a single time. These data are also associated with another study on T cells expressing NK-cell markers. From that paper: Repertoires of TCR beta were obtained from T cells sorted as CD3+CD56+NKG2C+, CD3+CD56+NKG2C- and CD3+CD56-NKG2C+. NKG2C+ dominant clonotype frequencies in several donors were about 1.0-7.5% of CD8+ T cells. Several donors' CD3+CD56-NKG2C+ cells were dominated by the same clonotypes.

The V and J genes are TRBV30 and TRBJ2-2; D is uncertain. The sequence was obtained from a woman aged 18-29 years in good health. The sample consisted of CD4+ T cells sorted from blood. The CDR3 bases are TGTGCCTGTCAACCCAAAGGCGGGGAGCTGTTTTTT. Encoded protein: CACQPKGGELFF.